The clone carrying this TCR beta chain was found once. This sample is part of a study of cytotoxic CD8 clonotypes in ibrutinib-treated CLL. V was shortened by 4 bases and J by 0 bases, with 13 bases between the two germline ends. Looked up from germline, CDR1 is SGHRS and CDR2 is YFSETQ. The CDR3 has 16 amino acids. The protocol was immunoSEQ multiplex PCR, while the TCRdb copy is restricted to in-frame clones and leaves out a portion. This table has roughly 45,000 clones, just over 65% appearing once. Extraction of roughly 1.8 micrograms of genomic DNA from cryopreserved PBMCs supplied material for TCR beta libraries.

The origin of this receptor is a human donor with chronic lymphocytic leukemia. The genes are TRBV5-1 and TRBJ1-4, with a tentative D call TRBD1 (5 bases). The sequences come from PBMCs, collected after 24 months of ibrutinib treatment. The CDR3 coding sequence is TGCGCCAGCAGCCAGGGAACACAGGCAACTAATGAAAAACTGTTTTTT. Its protein is CASSQGTQATNEKLFF.